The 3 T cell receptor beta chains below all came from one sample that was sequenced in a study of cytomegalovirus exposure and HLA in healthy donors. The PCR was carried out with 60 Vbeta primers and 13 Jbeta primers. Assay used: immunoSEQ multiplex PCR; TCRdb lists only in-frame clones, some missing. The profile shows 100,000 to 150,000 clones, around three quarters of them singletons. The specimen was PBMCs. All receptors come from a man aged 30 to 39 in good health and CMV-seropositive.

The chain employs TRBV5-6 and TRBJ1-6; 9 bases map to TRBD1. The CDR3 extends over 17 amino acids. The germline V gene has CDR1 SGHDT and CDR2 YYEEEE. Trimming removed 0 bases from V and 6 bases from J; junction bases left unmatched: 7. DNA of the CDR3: TGTGCCAGCAGCTTGGCCGGACAGGGGCACAGTAATTCACCCCTCCACTTT. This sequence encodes CASSLAGQGHSNSPLHF.

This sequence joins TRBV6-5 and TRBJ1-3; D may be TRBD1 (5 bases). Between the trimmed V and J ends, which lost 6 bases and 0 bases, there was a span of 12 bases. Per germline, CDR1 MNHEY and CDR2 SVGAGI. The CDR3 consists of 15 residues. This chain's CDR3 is CASRAGLSSGNTIYF. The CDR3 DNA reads TGTGCCAGCAGGGCGGGACTGAGCTCTGGAAACACCATATATTTT.

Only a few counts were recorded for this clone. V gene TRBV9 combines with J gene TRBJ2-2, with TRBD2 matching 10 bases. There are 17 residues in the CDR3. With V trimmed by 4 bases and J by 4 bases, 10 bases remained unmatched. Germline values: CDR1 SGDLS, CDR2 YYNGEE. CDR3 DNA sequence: TGTGCCAGCAGCCCTAAGCGGGGGGGCTCGGGCACCGGGGAGCTGTTTTTT. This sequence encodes CASSPKRGGSGTGELFF.